The subject of this entry is one TCR beta chain. Its antigen is unidentified. The PCR made use of 60 Vbeta and 13 Jbeta primers. The protocol was immunoSEQ multiplex PCR, while the TCRdb copy is restricted to in-frame clones and leaves out a portion. The sample lists approximately 150,000 clones; 68% were seen once. Despite likely unrecorded immune exposures, the donors were nominally healthy at the time of sampling. These data come from a study of cytomegalovirus exposure and HLA in healthy donors. Study background: Inside one of the first data releases sat 85 million or so unique TCRs taken from HLA-typed donors. Study findings and constraints: With DRB1 most and HLA-C fewest, TCR association rates differed between HLA loci in a later analysis.

The CDR3 has 12 amino acids. The germline CDR1 and CDR2 sequences are LNHNV and YYDKDF (reference sequence). V was trimmed by 4 bases and J by 8 bases, leaving 6 bases between them. Sample: PBMCs. This receptor was identified in a woman under 30 in good health and CMV-seropositive. V usage is TRBV15 and J usage is TRBJ1-6; the D is unclear. This CDR3 reads CATSTGDSPLHF. DNA for the CDR3: TGTGCCACCAGCACGGGAGATTCACCCCTCCACTTT.